These T cell receptor beta chains were read from a single sample in a study of CD8 T cells in Susac syndrome. MiXCR, run by TCRdb on the immunoSEQ multiplex PCR reads, gives a single entry per CDR3 protein. Of about 280,000 distinct CDR3 sequences in the sample, roughly 85% are singletons; the top ten hold approximately 0.12%. Sequencing was carried out using CD8+ T cells from PBMCs. The receptors were sampled from a human donor with multiple sclerosis. CDR3s include the opening cysteine and the closing phenylalanine or tryptophan. Fields, in order: V gene, J gene, CDR3 protein.

V gene: TRBV12-3/TRBV12-4; J gene: TRBJ2-1; CDR3 protein: CASSRLASPSYNEQFF
V gene: TRBV19; J gene: TRBJ2-5; CDR3 protein: CASSIGAGVGETQYF
V gene: TRBV28; J gene: TRBJ2-7; CDR3 protein: CASNPGTGHYEQYF
V gene: TRBV14; J gene: TRBJ2-7; CDR3 protein: CASSQPGTKFYEQYF
V gene: TRBV6-5; J gene: TRBJ2-1; CDR3 protein: CASSWTTSYNEQFF
V gene: TRBV9; J gene: TRBJ1-2; CDR3 protein: CASSGTGHNHGYTF
V gene: TRBV9; J gene: TRBJ2-5; CDR3 protein: CASSALAALETQYF
V gene: TRBV15; J gene: TRBJ2-1; CDR3 protein: CATSRDTREEQFF
V gene: TRBV27; J gene: TRBJ1-1; CDR3 protein: CASSLGRMNTEAFF
V gene: TRBV27; J gene: TRBJ2-3; CDR3 protein: CASSLTARGTQYF
V gene: TRBV5-6; J gene: TRBJ2-7; CDR3 protein: CASSRGTSSYEQYF
V gene: TRBV12-3/TRBV12-4; J gene: TRBJ2-7; CDR3 protein: CASSPRDYGEQYF
V gene: TRBV9; J gene: TRBJ2-5; CDR3 protein: CASNVFRGRKETQYF
V gene: TRBV11-2; J gene: TRBJ2-1; CDR3 protein: CASSFKRDYSYNEQFF
V gene: TRBV30; J gene: TRBJ2-3; CDR3 protein: CAWTGTGVMTDTQYF
V gene: TRBV30; J gene: TRBJ2-7; CDR3 protein: CAWSPGVGEQYF
V gene: TRBV7-2; J gene: TRBJ2-3; CDR3 protein: CASSPGLAGYIDTQYF
V gene: TRBV3-1; J gene: TRBJ1-2; CDR3 protein: CASSQARPGRYYGYTF
V gene: TRBV12-3/TRBV12-4; J gene: TRBJ2-7; CDR3 protein: CASSLSRDRVYEQYF
V gene: TRBV11-2; J gene: TRBJ2-6; CDR3 protein: CASTINGASSGANVLTF
V gene: TRBV13; J gene: TRBJ2-7; CDR3 protein: CASSLFGLAVHEQYF
V gene: TRBV24-1; J gene: TRBJ2-2; CDR3 protein: CATGRTGNTGELFF
V gene: TRBV5-1; J gene: TRBJ2-3; CDR3 protein: CASSLKLASTDTQYF
V gene: TRBV28; J gene: TRBJ2-1; CDR3 protein: CASSSLSTSGPYNEQFF
V gene: TRBV7-9; J gene: TRBJ2-7; CDR3 protein: CASTHPDRANEQYF
V gene: TRBV18; J gene: TRBJ2-5; CDR3 protein: CASSLALIGRETQYF
V gene: TRBV12-3/TRBV12-4; J gene: TRBJ1-6; CDR3 protein: CASSAGGRGSPLHF
V gene: TRBV12-5; J gene: TRBJ1-3; CDR3 protein: CASGPQSYPTFF
V gene: TRBV9; J gene: TRBJ2-1; CDR3 protein: CASSIAMTSANNEQFF
V gene: TRBV6-4; J gene: TRBJ2-7; CDR3 protein: CASSSPLREVDYEQYF
V gene: TRBV25-1; J gene: TRBJ2-1; CDR3 protein: CASSGRGAYNEQFF
V gene: TRBV5-5; J gene: TRBJ1-5; CDR3 protein: CASSLVTGQGALSNQPQHF
V gene: TRBV12-3/TRBV12-4; J gene: TRBJ2-3; CDR3 protein: CASSSRDTQYF
V gene: TRBV7-3; J gene: TRBJ2-5; CDR3 protein: CASSLTGGVETQYF
V gene: TRBV10-2; J gene: TRBJ2-1; CDR3 protein: CASRVTSGSTGNEQFF
V gene: TRBV3-1; J gene: TRBJ1-4; CDR3 protein: CASSQGQHREKLFF
V gene: TRBV20-1; J gene: TRBJ2-7; CDR3 protein: CSASDRTSYEQYF
V gene: TRBV19; J gene: TRBJ2-4; CDR3 protein: CASSIVWAGAKNIQYF
V gene: TRBV7-3; J gene: TRBJ1-2; CDR3 protein: CASSFEGGYGYTF
V gene: TRBV15; J gene: TRBJ1-5; CDR3 protein: CATGTGGEPQHF
V gene: TRBV27; J gene: TRBJ1-4; CDR3 protein: CASSQDRGHEKLFF
V gene: TRBV9; J gene: TRBJ2-3; CDR3 protein: CASSVVAGDTQYF
V gene: TRBV12-3/TRBV12-4; J gene: TRBJ2-1; CDR3 protein: CASGLAGPNEQFF
V gene: TRBV12-5; J gene: TRBJ2-1; CDR3 protein: CASGPGTDYNEQFF
V gene: TRBV4-1; J gene: TRBJ1-2; CDR3 protein: CASSQYTGGDGYTF
V gene: TRBV6-5; J gene: TRBJ2-1; CDR3 protein: CASSYSTRSGQPIF
V gene: TRBV28; J gene: TRBJ2-2; CDR3 protein: CASSLFGGELFF